This TCR beta chain was sequenced during a study of blood T cells in healthy people across ages. General study results and limits: Both higher diversity and more naive CD4+ cells marked long-lived donors when set against aged donors.

Per sample, at least 6 micrograms of total RNA were extracted. Of note for this clonotype: Its target is unknown.

With a J-beta primer mix and a sample-barcoded 5' primer, a second PCR ran about 6 to 11 cycles. MiXCR, applied by TCRdb to the 5' RACE reads, yields one record per CDR3 protein. The sample has some 800,000 distinct CDR3 sequences, 44% seen once. This CDR3 is built from 17 residues. V was pared by 0 bases and J by 2 bases, with 14 bases between. Germline CDR1 reads SGHDN; CDR2 reads FVKESK. The clonotype was recovered from a man aged 55 to 70 in good health. The material sequenced was blood. The rearrangement uses TRBV14 and TRBJ1-5; no definite D call. The CDR3 DNA reads TGTGCCAGCAGCCAAGAACATCTGGTTATGGGCAATCAGCCCCAGCATTTT. It specifies CASSQEHLVMGNQPQHF.